This entry concerns a single TCR beta chain. The data were obtained in a study of blood T cell repertoires in COVID-19. About the research overall: There were acute and convalescent COVID-19 samples, and they came from the United States, Italy and Spain.

In the original analysis: Nucleated cell counts were estimated from reference gene primer amplification. Produced via immunoSEQ multiplex PCR; TCRdb's table is partial and in-frame only. The V and J calls and clone size are taken from that table; D and trimming were inferred from the DNA. This sample has approximately 110,000 clones, with around 89% found just once. The TCR comes from a woman aged 45-59 years with acute or convalescent COVID-19. The sample was peripheral blood.

The CDR3 coding sequence is TGTGCCAGCAGCTTAGGTGCAGAATTCTCTGGAAACACCATATATTTT. Encoded protein: CASSLGAEFSGNTIYF. V and J are TRBV7-2 and TRBJ1-3; D not certain. The CDR3 has 16 residues. Trimming pared 1 base from V and 0 bases from J, leaving 10 bases between. CDR1 SGHTA and CDR2 FQGNSA come from the germline V gene.